This T cell receptor (beta chain) is from a study of cytotoxic CD8 clonotypes in ibrutinib-treated CLL. The CDR3 totals 11 residues. Germline V gene lookup returns CDR1 MNHEY and CDR2 SMNVEV (reference sequence). TCRdb's copy holds only in-frame clones and misses some; the assay was immunoSEQ multiplex PCR. The sample lists 80,000 to 95,000 clones; about 76% were seen once. The sample consisted of PBMCs, taken after 12 months of ibrutinib treatment. This TCR came from a human donor with chronic lymphocytic leukemia. J is TRBJ2-7 and V is TRBV27, with TRBD2 identical over 11 bases. The chain's CDR3 is CGSGRAWEQYF. The CDR3 bases are TGTGGTAGCGGGAGGGCCTGGGAGCAGTACTTC.